This T cell receptor (beta chain) was captured by sequencing in a study of T cell repertoires in cytomegalovirus infection. The overall study: Based on public TCR beta signatures, there were indications of CMV infection and of a matching HLA type.

This clonotype has more than one count but fewer than ten. Antigen unknown. With 7 bases removed from V and 2 bases from J, the gap between germline ends came to 12 bases. Germline V lookup: CDR1 SEHNR, CDR2 FQNEAQ (reference sequence). The CDR3 contains 13 residues. Study-level points and caveats: Public TCR beta family frequency separated CMV-and-HLA carriers, including in an independent cohort. CMV-specific HLA-C-restricted TCR beta clonotypes dominated the ex vivo response.

TCRdb analysed the reads with MiXCR anew, one entry per CDR3 protein. The sample shows hundreds of thousands of distinct CDR3 sequences, roughly 16% of them seen only once. Sequencing input: PBMCs. The J gene is TRBJ2-7, the V gene TRBV7-9; D ambiguous. The TCR comes from a human donor in good health (CMV status not recorded). Some clones in this sample may be carry-over from other donors' samples. CDR3 protein: CASNHYNAYEQYF. The CDR3 DNA sequence: TGTGCCAGCAACCATTATAACGCCTACGAGCAGTACTTC. Full variable domain (remainder filled in from reference TRBV7-9 and TRBJ2-7): DTGVSQNPRHKITKRGQNVTFRCDPISEHNRLYWYRQTLGQGPEFLTYFQNEAQLEKSRLLSDRFSAERPKGSFSTLEIQRTEQGDSAMYLCASNHYNAYEQYFGPGTRLTVT.